Listed here is a single T cell receptor beta chain. Its antigen is unknown. With 3 bases clipped from V and 3 bases from J, the junction kept 3 bases outside the gene matches. Germline loops: CDR1 SGDLS, CDR2 YYNGEE. CDR3 length equals 14 residues. Repertoires were generated with immunoSEQ multiplex PCR, while TCRdb's copy carries only in-frame clones and drops some. The sample carries tens of thousands of clones, around 90% recorded once. The sample belongs to a study of T cells in localized non-small cell lung cancer. Study outcomes and limitations: Sequencing covered just one tumor region, so heterogeneity cannot be ruled out. Clonality peaked in uninvolved adjacent lung rather than tumor. Elevated circulating T cell density in blood was associated with longer overall survival. For the top 100 tumor clones, a median about 60 also appeared in adjacent lung.

The chain combines TRBV9 with TRBJ1-1; 9 positions agree with TRBD1. The source material was peripheral blood, sampled before any cancer treatment. The TCR was taken from a female donor of 60 years or more with stage I lung adenocarcinoma. Here the CDR3 DNA reads TGTGCCAGCAGCGGGGGACAGGGTGACACTGAAGCTTTCTTT. Translating gives CASSGGQGDTEAFF.